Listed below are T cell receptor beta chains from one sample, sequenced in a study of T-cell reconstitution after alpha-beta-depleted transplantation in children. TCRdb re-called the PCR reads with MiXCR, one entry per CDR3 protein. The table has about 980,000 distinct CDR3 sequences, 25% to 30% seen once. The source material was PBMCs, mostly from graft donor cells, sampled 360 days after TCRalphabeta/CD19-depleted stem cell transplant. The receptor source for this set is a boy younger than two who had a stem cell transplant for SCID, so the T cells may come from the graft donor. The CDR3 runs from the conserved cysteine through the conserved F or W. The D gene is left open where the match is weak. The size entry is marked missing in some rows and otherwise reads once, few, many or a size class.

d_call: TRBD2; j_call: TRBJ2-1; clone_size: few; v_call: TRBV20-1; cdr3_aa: CSARDRWGGSYNEQFF; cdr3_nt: TGCAGTGCTAGAGATCGTTGGGGGGGGTCCTACAATGAGCAGTTCTTC
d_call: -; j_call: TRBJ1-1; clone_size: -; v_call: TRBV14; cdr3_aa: CASSQDLYPSPYRADTEAFF; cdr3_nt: TGTGCCAGCAGCCAGGACCTATACCCTAGCCCCTACAGGGCGGACACTGAAGCTTTCTTT
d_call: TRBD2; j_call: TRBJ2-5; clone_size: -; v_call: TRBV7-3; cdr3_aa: CASSLKGLAGGETQYF; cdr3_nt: TGTGCCAGCAGCTTAAAGGGCCTAGCGGGGGGAGAGACCCAGTACTTC
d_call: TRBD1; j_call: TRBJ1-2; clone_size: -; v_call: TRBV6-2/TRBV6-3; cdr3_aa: CASSRTGRNYGYTF; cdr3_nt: TGTGCCAGCAGTCGGACAGGGCGAAACTATGGCTACACCTTC
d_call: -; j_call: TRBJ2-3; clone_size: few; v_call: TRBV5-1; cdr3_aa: CASSSHVNPTDTQYF; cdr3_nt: TGCGCCAGCAGCTCTCACGTCAATCCCACAGATACGCAGTATTTT
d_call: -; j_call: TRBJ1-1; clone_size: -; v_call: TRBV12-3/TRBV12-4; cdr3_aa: CASSTTGPKGTEAFF; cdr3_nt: TGTGCCAGCAGCACCACAGGGCCTAAGGGGACTGAAGCTTTCTTT
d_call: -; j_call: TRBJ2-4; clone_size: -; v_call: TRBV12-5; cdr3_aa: CASGLGLGWNIQYF; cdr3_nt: TGTGCTAGTGGTTTGGGTCTGGGGTGGAACATTCAGTACTTC
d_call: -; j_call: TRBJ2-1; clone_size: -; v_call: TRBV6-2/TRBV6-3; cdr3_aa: CASSYSRGAFNEQFF; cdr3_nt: TGTGCCAGCAGTTACTCCCGGGGAGCGTTCAATGAGCAGTTCTTC
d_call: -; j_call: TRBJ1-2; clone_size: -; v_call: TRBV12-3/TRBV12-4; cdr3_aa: CASRGRIRERDYGYTF; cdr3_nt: TGTGCCAGCAGAGGAAGGATCAGGGAAAGGGACTATGGCTACACCTTC
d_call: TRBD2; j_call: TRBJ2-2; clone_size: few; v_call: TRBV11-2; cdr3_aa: CASSFRLAGVRNGELFF; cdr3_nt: TGTGCCAGCAGCTTTAGACTAGCGGGGGTTCGGAACGGGGAGCTGTTTTTT
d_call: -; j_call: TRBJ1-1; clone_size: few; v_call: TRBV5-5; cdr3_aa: CASSRRGGTGAFF; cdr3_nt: TGTGCCAGCAGCCGACGGGGGGGGACGGGGGCTTTCTTT
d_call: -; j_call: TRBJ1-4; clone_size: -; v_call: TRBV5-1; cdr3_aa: CASSTGTPNEKLFF; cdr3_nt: TGCGCCAGCAGCACCGGGACCCCAAATGAAAAACTGTTTTTT
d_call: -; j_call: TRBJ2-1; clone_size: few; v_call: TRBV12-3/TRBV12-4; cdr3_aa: CASSPGEDEQFF; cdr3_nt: TGTGCCAGCAGCCCAGGGGAGGATGAGCAGTTCTTC
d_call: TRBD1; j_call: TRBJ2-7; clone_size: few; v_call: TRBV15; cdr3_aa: CATSREQGGYGEQYF; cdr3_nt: TGTGCCACCAGCAGAGAACAGGGGGGTTACGGCGAGCAGTACTTC
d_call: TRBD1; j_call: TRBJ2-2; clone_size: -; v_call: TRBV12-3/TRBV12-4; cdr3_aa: CASSLWDRGTGELFF; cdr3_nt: TGTGCCAGCAGTTTATGGGACAGAGGAACCGGGGAGCTGTTTTTT
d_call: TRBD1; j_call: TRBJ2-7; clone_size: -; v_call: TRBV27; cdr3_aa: CASSWAGTGTYEQYF; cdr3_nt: TGTGCCAGCAGTTGGGCCGGGACAGGGACCTACGAGCAGTACTTC
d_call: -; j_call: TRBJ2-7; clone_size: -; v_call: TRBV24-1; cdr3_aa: CATSDPAGREQYF; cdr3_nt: TGTGCCACCAGTGATCCGGCTGGGAGAGAGCAGTACTTC
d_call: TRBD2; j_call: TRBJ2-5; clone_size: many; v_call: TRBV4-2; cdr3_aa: CASSQEIWGGNQETQYF; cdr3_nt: TGTGCCAGCAGCCAAGAGATTTGGGGGGGGAACCAAGAGACCCAGTACTTC
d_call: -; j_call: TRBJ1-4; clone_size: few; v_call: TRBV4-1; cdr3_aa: CASSPTDRIRAEKLFF; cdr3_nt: TGCGCCAGCAGCCCAACCGACAGGATTAGGGCTGAAAAACTGTTTTTT
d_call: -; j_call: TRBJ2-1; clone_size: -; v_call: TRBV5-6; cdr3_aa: CASSPPADLETAYNEQFF; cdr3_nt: TGTGCCAGCAGTCCCCCGGCGGACTTAGAGACCGCTTACAATGAGCAGTTCTTC
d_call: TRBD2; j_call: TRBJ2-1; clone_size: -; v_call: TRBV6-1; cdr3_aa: CASRPGGLALDNEQFF; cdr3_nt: TGTGCCAGCAGACCGGGGGGACTAGCGCTAGACAATGAGCAGTTCTTC
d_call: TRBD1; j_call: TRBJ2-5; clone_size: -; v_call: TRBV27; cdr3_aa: CASSLRDRSQETQYF; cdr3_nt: TGTGCCAGCAGTCTCAGGGACAGGTCTCAGGAGACCCAGTACTTC
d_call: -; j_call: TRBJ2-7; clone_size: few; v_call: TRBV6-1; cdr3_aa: CASSPRARPSYEQYF; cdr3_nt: TGTGCCAGCAGCCCCCGGGCGCGCCCCTCCTACGAGCAGTACTTC
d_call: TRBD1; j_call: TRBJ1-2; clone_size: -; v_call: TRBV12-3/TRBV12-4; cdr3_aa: CASSLGQGRLYGYTF; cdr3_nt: TGTGCCAGCAGTTTAGGACAGGGCCGCCTCTATGGCTACACCTTC
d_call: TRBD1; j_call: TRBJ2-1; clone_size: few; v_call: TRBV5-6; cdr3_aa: CASSLLGFEGATDEQFF; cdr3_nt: TGTGCCAGCAGCTTGTTGGGTTTCGAGGGGGCGACGGATGAGCAGTTCTTC
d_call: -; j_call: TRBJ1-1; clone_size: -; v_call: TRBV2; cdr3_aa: CASLGFRNTEAFF; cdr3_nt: TGTGCCAGTCTCGGGTTTAGGAACACTGAAGCTTTCTTT
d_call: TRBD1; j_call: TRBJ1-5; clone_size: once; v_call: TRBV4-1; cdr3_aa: CASSQRQGSNQPQHF; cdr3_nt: TGCGCCAGCAGCCAACGACAGGGAAGCAATCAGCCCCAGCATTTT
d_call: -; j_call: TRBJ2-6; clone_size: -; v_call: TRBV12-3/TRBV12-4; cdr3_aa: CASALQVSGANVLTF; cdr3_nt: TGTGCCAGCGCCCTACAGGTCTCTGGGGCCAACGTCCTGACTTTC
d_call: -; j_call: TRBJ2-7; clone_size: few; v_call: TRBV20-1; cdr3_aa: CSASESGPYEQYF; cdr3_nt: TGCAGTGCTAGTGAGTCGGGCCCCTACGAGCAGTACTTC
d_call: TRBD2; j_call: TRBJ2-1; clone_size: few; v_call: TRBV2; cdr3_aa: CASSEGLGAHNEQFF; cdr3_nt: TGTGCCAGCAGTGAGGGACTAGGGGCTCACAATGAGCAGTTCTTC
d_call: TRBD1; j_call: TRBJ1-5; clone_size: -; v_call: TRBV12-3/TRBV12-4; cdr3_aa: CASSPGGEQPQHF; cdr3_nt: TGTGCCAGCAGTCCAGGGGGGGAACAGCCCCAGCATTTT
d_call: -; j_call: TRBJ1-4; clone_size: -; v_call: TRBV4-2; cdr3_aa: CASSQDHGTVNEKLFF; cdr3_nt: TGTGCCAGCAGCCAAGATCACGGGACGGTGAATGAAAAACTGTTTTTT
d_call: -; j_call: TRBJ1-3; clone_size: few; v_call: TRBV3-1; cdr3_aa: CATWGGGNTIYF; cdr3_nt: TGTGCCACCTGGGGTGGGGGAAACACCATATATTTT
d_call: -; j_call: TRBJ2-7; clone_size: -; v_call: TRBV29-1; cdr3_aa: CSVPPCYPPYEQYF; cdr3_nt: TGCAGCGTCCCCCCATGTTACCCTCCCTACGAGCAGTACTTC
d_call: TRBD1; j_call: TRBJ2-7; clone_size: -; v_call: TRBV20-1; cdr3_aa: CSAALRDSSSYEQYF; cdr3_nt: TGCAGTGCCGCGTTGAGGGACAGTTCTTCCTACGAGCAGTACTTC
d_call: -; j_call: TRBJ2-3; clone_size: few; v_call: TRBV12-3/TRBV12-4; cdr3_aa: CASNDPGPSVQYF; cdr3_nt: TGTGCCAGCAATGATCCGGGCCCCAGTGTTCAGTATTTT
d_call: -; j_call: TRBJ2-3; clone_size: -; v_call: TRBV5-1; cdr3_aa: CASSPADATSTDTQYF; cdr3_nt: TGCGCCAGCAGCCCGGCGGACGCAACTAGCACAGATACGCAGTATTTT
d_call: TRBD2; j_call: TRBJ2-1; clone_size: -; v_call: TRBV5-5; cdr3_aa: CASSYRSGASSYNEQFF; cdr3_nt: TGTGCCAGCAGCTACCGAAGCGGGGCAAGCTCCTACAATGAGCAGTTCTTC
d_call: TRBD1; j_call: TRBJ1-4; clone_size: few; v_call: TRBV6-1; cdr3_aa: CASSPGQKLFF; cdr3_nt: TGTGCCAGCAGCCCGGGACAGAAACTGTTTTTT
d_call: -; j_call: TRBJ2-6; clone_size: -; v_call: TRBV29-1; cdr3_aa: CSVVSSSGANVLTF; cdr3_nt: TGCAGCGTTGTGTCCAGCTCTGGGGCCAACGTCCTGACTTTC
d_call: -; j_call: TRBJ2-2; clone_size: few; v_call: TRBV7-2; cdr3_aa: CASSSTGLANTGELFF; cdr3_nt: TGTGCCAGCAGTTCTACAGGGTTGGCGAACACCGGGGAGCTGTTTTTT
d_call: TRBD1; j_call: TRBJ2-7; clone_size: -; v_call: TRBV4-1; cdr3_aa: CASSQDRDRVYEQYF; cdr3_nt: TGCGCCAGCAGCCAAGATCGGGACAGGGTCTACGAGCAGTACTTC
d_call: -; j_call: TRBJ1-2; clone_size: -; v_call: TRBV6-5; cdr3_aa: CASSYSSSRGNGGYTF; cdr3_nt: TGTGCCAGCAGTTACTCGAGTAGCAGGGGAAATGGTGGCTACACCTTC
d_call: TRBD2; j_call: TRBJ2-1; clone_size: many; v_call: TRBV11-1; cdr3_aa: CASSSRLAGAYSSYNEQFF; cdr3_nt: TGTGCCAGCAGCTCCCGACTAGCGGGGGCCTATTCCTCCTACAATGAGCAGTTCTTC
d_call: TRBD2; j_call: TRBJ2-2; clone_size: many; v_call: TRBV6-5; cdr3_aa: CASSFGGGTGELFF; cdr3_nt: TGTGCCAGCAGTTTTGGGGGGGGCACCGGGGAGCTGTTTTTT
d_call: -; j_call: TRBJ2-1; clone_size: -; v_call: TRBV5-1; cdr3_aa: CASSTGLENEQFF; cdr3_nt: TGCGCCAGCAGCACAGGGCTGGAAAATGAGCAGTTCTTC
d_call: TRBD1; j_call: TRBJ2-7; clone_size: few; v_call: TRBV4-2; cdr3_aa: CASSVRDRGPNGFDEQYF; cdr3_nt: TGTGCCAGCAGCGTCCGGGACAGGGGGCCAAATGGTTTCGACGAGCAGTACTTC
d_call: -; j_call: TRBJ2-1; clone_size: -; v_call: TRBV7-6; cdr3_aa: CASSSGADSFFF; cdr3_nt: TGTGCCAGCAGCTCCGGGGCGGACTCTTTCTTCTTC
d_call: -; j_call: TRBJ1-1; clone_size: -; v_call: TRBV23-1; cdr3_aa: CASSQSGEEKTDTEAFF; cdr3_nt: TGCGCCAGCAGTCAATCGGGCGAGGAAAAAACGGACACTGAAGCTTTCTTT
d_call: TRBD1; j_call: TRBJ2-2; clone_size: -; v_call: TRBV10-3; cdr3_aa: CAVRQGNTGELFF; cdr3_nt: TGTGCCGTCCGACAGGGGAACACCGGGGAGCTGTTTTTT
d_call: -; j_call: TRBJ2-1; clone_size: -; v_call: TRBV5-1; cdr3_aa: CASSLDGQGPYNEQFF; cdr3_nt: TGCGCCAGCAGCTTGGATGGGCAGGGCCCATACAATGAGCAGTTCTTC
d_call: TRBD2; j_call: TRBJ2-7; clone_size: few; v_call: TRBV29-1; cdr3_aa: CSATSGGHYEQYF; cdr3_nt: TGCAGCGCTACTAGCGGGGGACACTACGAGCAGTACTTC